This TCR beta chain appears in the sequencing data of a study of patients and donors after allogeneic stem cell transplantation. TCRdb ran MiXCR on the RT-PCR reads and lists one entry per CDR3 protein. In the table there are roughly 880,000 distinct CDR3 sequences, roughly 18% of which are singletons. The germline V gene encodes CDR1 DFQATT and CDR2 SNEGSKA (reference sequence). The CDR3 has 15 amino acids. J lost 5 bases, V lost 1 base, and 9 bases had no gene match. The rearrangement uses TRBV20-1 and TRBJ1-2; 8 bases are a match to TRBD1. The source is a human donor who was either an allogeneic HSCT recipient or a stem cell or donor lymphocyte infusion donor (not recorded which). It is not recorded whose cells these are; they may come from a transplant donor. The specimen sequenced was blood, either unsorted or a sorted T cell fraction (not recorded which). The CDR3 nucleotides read TGCAGTGCTAGAGTTAGGTTGGACAGGGTTTATGGCTACACCTTC. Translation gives CSARVRLDRVYGYTF.